The T cell receptor (beta chain) under discussion was sequenced for a study of regulatory T cells in long-lasting Graves disease (dated by TCRdb to the early 2020s). Regarding the study in general: Patients with newly diagnosed Graves' disease had been on antithyroid drugs for under 3 months. This study used TCR sequencing and RNA sequencing of peripheral blood to compare persistent Graves' disease patients against newly diagnosed Graves' disease patients. The study was conducted in China and was registered as a clinical trial. A total of 35 or so samples underwent TCR sequencing: about 13 from persistent and some 20 from newly diagnosed Graves' disease patients.

Libraries were made using multiplex PCR. The reads were generated on an Illumina HiSeq 4000. To build TCR beta libraries, CDR3 regions were amplified by Arm-PCR using iRepertoire HTBI primers. PCR products were gel purified before sequencing. As for the authors' bioinformatics: Gene usage analysis of CDR3 amino acid clonotypes used the roughly 60 TRBV and fewer than 15 TRBJ segments found across samples. Filtered high-quality paired reads were merged into contigs using COPE and FqMerger. BLAST was used to align contigs to IMGT TRBV, TRBD and TRBJ reference genes, and CDR3 was defined according to IMGT. Highly expanded clones were defined as clonotypes with a frequency above 0.1%. Repertoire diversity was measured by Shannon entropy, and V-J evenness by the Gini coefficient. Public clonotypes were defined as clonotypes shared by more than one individual. TCRdb reprocessed the public reads (quality trimming at Q25 with fastp, clone calling with MiXCR) and kept in-frame beta chains. Every CDR3 protein is listed once, alongside the most common genes and DNA of its rows. TCRdb, not the original authors, processed these V and J calls. For this sample there are hundreds of thousands of distinct CDR3 sequences; around 17% appear just once. 15% to 20% of the sample comes from the top ten.

Overall results and qualifications from the work: Peripheral blood alone was examined, since thyroid tissue, which constituted the primary lesion, could not be accessed. Persistent patients shared more public clonotypes among themselves (around 3,000) than newly diagnosed patients did (about 1,000). As a limitation, the authors acknowledged that the small sample size may reduce accuracy. Lower TCR Shannon entropy and fewer highly expanded clones were observed in persistent Graves' disease patients than in newly diagnosed patients, which suggested clonal expansion. Sequencing and analysis were restricted to the TCR beta chain. Persistent disease showed preferential use of TRBV28, TRBJ1-2 and TRBJ2-5, whereas newly diagnosed disease favored TRBV20-1 and TRBJ2-1.

This clonotype was counted at least ten times. Its antigen remains unidentified. Nothing much larger sits one base from this clone, and base qualities are not available. There are 14 amino acids in the CDR3, from cysteine to phenylalanine inclusive. The sequence is cut down to CDR3 DNA, 42 bases in frame from base 1. For CDR1 and CDR2, the germline V gene (reference sequence) lists DFQATT and SNEGSKA. Trimming removed 5 bases from V and 3 bases from J, leaving 14 bases between the germline ends. This specimen's time point label, interpreted: newly diagnosed GD, antithyroid drugs for less than 3 months. For both TCR sequencing and RNA sequencing, RNA was extracted from PBMCs using TRIzol. The diagnosis of Graves' disease was made according to American Thyroid Association guidelines. Patients for the study were recruited at an endocrinology department in Xi'an, China. Each patient gave approximately 10 milliliters of peripheral blood, collected in an EDTA anticoagulant tube. Ficoll Paque Plus density gradient separation was used to isolate PBMCs, and no further T cell sorting was performed. An Agilent 2100 Bioanalyzer and agarose gel were used to check RNA quality, and a NanoDrop 2000 was used to measure RNA concentration.

These same records also appear under a second study, on T cells in Graves' hyperthyroidism and ophthalmopathy. Taken from the second paper: Graves' hyperthyroidism was defined as stable when no progression to ophthalmopathy occurred over 18 months of follow-up. The hyperthyroidism patients were between 18 and 65 years old and newly diagnosed, with a disease duration of less than 2 months. Patients with uncontrolled infections, other autoimmune diseases, pregnancy or lactation were excluded. Clinical symptoms, serum thyroxine and TRAb, thyroid ultrasound, and orbital computed tomography formed the basis for the diagnoses. The TCR CDR3 was subjected to a first round of RT-PCR using the HTBI primer set and the Qiagen OneStep RT-PCR kit. Most expanded thyroid clonotypes (frequency above 0.001) were also detected in blood, suggesting blood repertoires may reflect thyroid immune responses. A 13 V-J signature model separated ophthalmopathy from stable hyperthyroidism, with 87.88% sensitivity and 81.08% specificity in cross-validation and 80%/75% in testing. During validation, the model predicted progression to ophthalmopathy a median of roughly six months ahead of onset, with roughly 65% sensitivity and 72.22% specificity. A discovery cohort of about a hundred patients, approximately 44 with Graves' ophthalmopathy and roughly 59 with stable Graves' hyperthyroidism, was used to find distinguishing TCR V-J signatures. Prospective prediction of ophthalmopathy was tested in an independent validation cohort consisting of 18 hyperthyroidism patients and some 15 patients who later progressed to ophthalmopathy. The approximately 100 discovery patients were randomly divided into training and test sets at a 7:3 ratio. The study also compared thyroid tissue and blood T-cell repertoires from several Graves' hyperthyroidism patients. After sampling, hyperthyroidism patients received methimazole starting at 30 mg daily, and ophthalmopathy patients received high-dose intravenous methylprednisolone. Libraries were constructed in a second round of multiplex PCR, after which size selection and purification were carried out. Paired-end sequencing of the libraries was performed with 100 bp reads on an Illumina HiSeq2000. SOAPnuke was used to process the raw data, with reads discarded if the reads contained adapters or uncalled bases, had a mean Phred below 15, or lacked an exact constant-primer or identifier match. High-quality paired reads were merged using COPE v1.2.5, and each unique nucleotide sequence was defined as a clonotype. MiTCR v1.1 was used to align the clonotypes against IMGT TRBV, TRBD and TRBJ reference segments. Only V-J combinations with frequency above 0.0001, covering about 99% of repertoires, were analysed. The TCS score was defined as F50 (clonal expansion) divided by E x V (chaos), with BLOSUM62-based TCRdist calculated between CDR3 peptides within each V-J. Welch's t-statistics and random forest reduced 450 to 600 V-J features to roughly 13, which were used in a naive Bayes classifier (R e1071). No statistical method was used to fix the sample size in advance, and group allocation was not hidden from the investigators. According to the paper, TCR Vbeta CDR3 sequencing was carried out on some 130 peripheral blood samples, which came from 40 to 45 ophthalmopathy, 80 or so hyperthyroidism and roughly 17 progressor patients.

Material: peripheral blood mononuclear cells (PBMCs), obtained at new diagnosis, from a patient treated with antithyroid drugs. The chain couples TRBV20-1 to TRBJ1-5; the D gene cannot be named for sure. This sequence was found in a woman aged 25 to 39 with Graves disease. Donor details come from another sample of the same person, matched by shared clones. The DNA sequence reads TGCAGTGCTCCATTAGGAGGCCCCAATCAGCCCCAGCATTTT. Its protein is CSAPLGGPNQPQHF.